The entry that follows covers one T cell receptor beta chain sequence. Amplified TCR beta CDR3 regions came from RNA transcripts. The HTBI primer set was used in a first-round RT-PCR of the TCR CDR3. Each CDR3 protein is one row after TCRdb ran MiXCR on the multiplex PCR reads. The sample yields about half a million distinct CDR3 sequences, under 25% seen once. CDR1 is LGHNA and CDR2 is YNFKEQ in the germline V gene. The CDR3 contains 17 residues. Trimming left V 0 bases short and J 0 bases short, with 12 bases between. The sample is drawn from a study of T cells in Graves' hyperthyroidism and ophthalmopathy. Lactation, pregnancy, other autoimmune disease or uncontrolled infection led to exclusion of patients. PBMCs stemmed from 10 ml fresh peripheral blood.

The chain combines TRBV4-2 with TRBJ1-3; D gene ambiguous. The TCR originated in a woman aged 70-85 years with Graves' ophthalmopathy. The material sequenced was blood. CDR3 coding DNA: TGTGCCAGCAGCCAAGATCGCGGCAGTGTCTCTGGAAACACCATATATTTT. Translating gives CASSQDRGSVSGNTIYF.